Reported below is one T cell receptor (beta chain). This sample is part of a study of blood T cell repertoires in COVID-19. Across the whole study: There were acute and convalescent COVID-19 samples, and they came from the United States, Italy and Spain. The cDNA or gDNA used as material had been derived from T cells, B-cell-depleted T cells, or PBMCs.

Original processing notes: It was from reference gene primer amplification that nucleated cell counts were estimated. Measured with immunoSEQ multiplex PCR; TCRdb has only the in-frame clones, and not every one. That table gives V, J and clone size, and the DNA gave D and trimming. The table shows about 180,000 clones, with roughly 87% occurring only once. This TCR was recovered from a woman in her 50s with acute or convalescent COVID-19. Sequencing input: peripheral blood.

CDR3 bases: TGTGCCAGCAGCCCTCTAATAGTAGCGGGAGGCGAGACCCAGTACTTC. Protein: CASSPLIVAGGETQYF. The chain combines TRBV3-1 (or the pseudogene TRBV3-2) with TRBJ2-5; TRBD2 matches at 10 bases. Germline CDR1 is LGHDT and CDR2 is YNNKEL (reference sequence). Germline trimming cut 4 bases from V and 5 bases from J; bases unmatched to any gene: 10. The CDR3 has 16 residues.